One TCR beta chain is described in this entry. There are a few counts of this clone. Its target antigen remains unknown. It has no much larger one-base neighbor in the sample; base qualities were not kept. The cohort consisted of hundreds of healthy bone marrow donors. At the time of sampling, all cohort members were nominally healthy, though unrecorded immune exposures were likely present. The donor was CMV seropositive and was included in the group of approximately 310 seropositive cohort members. Each donor provided a peripheral blood sample, and peripheral blood mononuclear cells were used for TCR beta sequencing. The Qiagen DNeasy Blood Extraction Kit was used to extract genomic DNA from the blood cell samples. These data come from a study of cytomegalovirus exposure and HLA in healthy donors (dated by TCRdb to 2015 to 2018). A note on the overall study: According to an earlier analysis of around 600 of the donors, 150 million to 200 million T cells yielded some 120 million unique TCR beta sequences and less than 300 Gb of sequence data. An early release that covered 500 to 800 HLA-typed donors contained about 290 gigabases of sequencing data and 65 million to 100 million unique TCR sequences. Of the approximately 400 genotyped donors, around 81% fell in the genetic ancestry cluster associated with self-reported Caucasian donors. The study aimed to test whether cataloging public T cell receptors could reveal signatures of past pathogen exposure. The study profiled the T cell repertoires of around 700 subjects by immunosequencing and related them to cytomegalovirus serostatus. In addition to the first cohort of roughly 670 subjects, a separate validation cohort of 130 or so different subjects was used. High-throughput TCR immunosequencing, statistical association of individual TCRs with disease status, and machine learning were combined to predict cytomegalovirus infection status. In a later analysis, previously published TCR beta repertoires from 666 donors were re-analyzed and high-resolution HLA genotyping was added so that TCR occurrence patterns could be studied. In the later analysis, no new phenotypic data were used to find candidate immune exposures; instead, reliance was placed on TCR beta sequences and their occurrence across donors. An earlier analysis of fewer than 750 of the donors used high-throughput TCR beta sequencing to judge whether each TCR beta V gene segment behaved as functional or pseudogenic. Donor age, sex, ethnicity and CMV serostatus were compiled together with the repertoire data. A later genetic analysis used genome-wide SNP genotypes for about 65% of the 666 donors, treating that subset as a discovery cohort. All discovery cohort repertoires had been generated using a single sequencing platform. HLA typing covered class I and class II loci at four-digit resolution. The number of typed donors differed by locus: roughly 629-640 for A, B, C, DRB1 and DQB1; approximately 540 for DQA1; about 600 for DPA1; and approximately 450 for DPB1. Because of strong linkage in the cohort, roughly 5 DR-DQ haplotypes were treated as single units for association and clustering. On average, roughly 250,000 unique TCR beta nucleotide sequences were sequenced per donor among 398 genotyped donors of the cohort, with roughly 18% of those sequences being non-productive.

There are 20 amino acids in the CDR3, from cysteine to phenylalanine inclusive. The CDR3 DNA has 60 bases and is translated from base 1. What the research found in general, with its limitations: In a later analysis, TCR association rates were found to vary across HLA loci, with the most associated TCRs seen for DRB1 alleles and the fewest for HLA-C alleles. The only immune exposure information available for the cohort was CMV serostatus. At a false discovery rate of 0.05, a later analysis linked under 20,000 TCR beta sequences to specific HLA alleles. In vitro tests confirmed that three of the cytomegalovirus-associated TCR beta chains recognize cytomegalovirus antigens. Compared with the roughly 670-donor mean, donors in an Asian-associated ancestry cluster had fewer N-insertions in productive TCRs, according to a later genetic analysis. The authors suggested that the approach could potentially be generalized to other disease states and immunological phenotypes. Correlated functional status among segregating V segments might reflect linkage disequilibrium, but an unknown experimental factor could not be ruled out. While some public TCRs were present in many individuals, most TCR sequences turned up only very rarely across donors. An earlier analysis of approximately 600 of the donors showed that most TCR beta V segments appeared in productive rearrangements either about 87% or about 30% of the time, which broadly matched IMGT annotations. A further reported finding was that TCR beta sequences accurately predicted the HLA-A and HLA-B alleles for most subjects in the first cohort. The presence/absence analyses assumed that sequencing depth was roughly uniform across donors, and that assumption may not be true. Some 16 rarely observed V segments, including chromosome 9 orphons, were excluded from the earlier analysis of some 590 of the donors because counts were too low. A later analysis found that most CMV-associated TCR beta chains appeared HLA-restricted, with HLA associations seemingly driven largely by CMV exposure. A cluster of highly shared sequence variants was judged likely to represent a technical artifact of the sequencing pipeline. The classifier was reported to diagnose cytomegalovirus status with high specificity and sensitivity in both the original cohort and the validation cohort. In the study, around 150 TCR beta chains were listed as associated with cytomegalovirus. Assigning TCR associations to individual alleles was difficult when HLA alleles, especially DR and DQ, strongly co-occurred. Several of the top co-occurrence clusters appeared to be linked to parvovirus B19, influenza, CMV and Epstein-Barr virus, according to a later analysis. This cohort had only TCR beta chains sequenced, and the lack of alpha or paired-chain data limited which features could be detected. A later analysis found that HLA-associated TCR beta chains were more clonally expanded and had lower generation probabilities than equally common non-associated chains. V-gene and J-gene trimming of TCR beta chains was associated with a missense DCLRE1C variant in a later genetic analysis, and the association was replicated in an independent cohort. Some IMGT-functional V segments, including TRBV6-2 and TRBV6-3, could not be distinguished by the 87-base-pair reads and were therefore excluded. Because HLA typing was unavailable for some donors at each locus, only the typed subset was used in association tests.

Library preparation used the immunoSEQ multiplex PCR assay. For the multiplex PCR, a mixture combining 60 forward primers for TCR Vbeta segments and 13 reverse primers for TCR Jbeta segments was used. A multiplex PCR assay on genomic DNA amplified the CDR3 region of rearranged TCR beta genes. The amplified TCR beta libraries were sequenced on the Illumina HiSeq System as 87-base-pair reads. Turning to the authors' computational methods: Across the 500 to 700 repertoires, a later analysis counted approximately 75 million unique TCR beta chains, 9.5 million to 12 million of which were shared by at least two donors. To remove PCR and sequencing errors, raw reads were error-corrected and collapsed into unique sequences using a nearest-neighbor algorithm that merged closely related sequences. To assign V, D and J gene segments, CDR3 sequences were aligned to IMGT reference sequences. For a sequence to be retained, a match of at least six nucleotides to both a V gene segment and a J gene segment was required. Rearrangements were called productive when the CDR3 lacked stop codons and stayed in frame with V and J; all others were non-productive. CDR3 was defined by IMGT convention, running from the second conserved V-encoded cysteine to the conserved J-encoded phenylalanine. In an earlier analysis of 587 of the donors, sequences lacking an unambiguous match to a single V gene segment were excluded. An earlier analysis of a few hundred of the donors called V segments functional above 56.7% productive rearrangements and segregating when the between-donor standard deviation exceeded 5%. A statistical classification framework was developed to diagnose cytomegalovirus status using the catalog of TCR beta chain sequences. In a later analysis, TCR nucleotide sequences were compared against IMGT/GENE-DB human TR gene sequences so that V and J genes could be assigned. A later analysis assigned CDR3 sequences and most-parsimonious VDJ recombination scenarios with the TCRdist pipeline. In a later analysis, every TCR beta chain was defined by the combination of its CDR3 amino acid sequence and its V-gene family, and reads without a unique V-gene family were dropped. In a later analysis, approximately 590 highly shared, low-generation-probability nucleotide sequences were removed to address suspected cross-contamination and a sequencing artifact. In a later analysis, a clonal expansion index for each public chain was calculated from normalized within-repertoire ranks of inferred template counts. In a later analysis, generation probabilities were computed using a VDJ recombination model fitted to out-of-frame rearrangements, and the results were checked against IGoR. Hypergeometric tests were used in a later analysis to score TCR-TCR, TCR-HLA and TCR-CMV co-occurrence, with a repertoire-size bias correction applied to the TCR pairs. A later analysis estimated false discovery rates by permuting HLA or CMV assignments 20 times. In a later analysis, co-occurring TCRs were grouped with DBSCAN, and TCRdist sequence similarity was added when clustering was performed within HLA-allele-positive subsets. For co-occurrence clustering, repertoires with fewer than 30,000 or more than 120,000 public chains were excluded, along with five repertoires with anomalous nucleotide sharing. TCRdb re-hosts the immuneACCESS table, in-frame sequences only. Its copies lack some clones; in the studies checked, an unresolved V gene accounts for under half of them, and the cause for the rest is not known. V, J and clone size were drawn from that table, and D and trimming were deduced from the DNA. The sample data list approximately 180,000 clones, and 12% of these were observed just once. The ten biggest clones cover more than 7% of the sample.

The TCR sequence derives from a man aged 45-65 years in good health and CMV-seropositive. Sequencing was performed on PBMCs. The rearrangement joined TRBV21-1 to TRBJ1-1; TRBD1, the D gene given by the table, was not confirmed from the DNA. TRBV21-1 is listed as a pseudogene. In nucleotides, the sequence is TGTGCCAGCTCGGCTGAACGAAGGACAGTTAAAACCGGGGAGAACACTGAAGCTTTCTTT. It encodes CASSAERRTVKTGENTEAFF.